One and the same sample provided the 3 T cell receptor beta chains below, sequenced in a study of blood T cell repertoires in COVID-19. Produced via immunoSEQ multiplex PCR; TCRdb's table is partial and in-frame only. The sample has some 200,000 clones; 90% are singletons. Sequencing was carried out using peripheral blood. These receptors were obtained from a man aged 50 to 59 with acute or convalescent COVID-19.

The chain employs TRBV2 and TRBJ2-7; unclear D gene. The CDR3 consists of 14 residues. Deletions cut 6 bases from V and 1 base from J, with 13 bases between. CDR1 and CDR2 (germline): SNHLY, FYNNEI. The CDR3 nucleotides read TGTGCCAGCAGGGAAAGAGCCACGTCCTACGAGCAGTACTTC. It translates to CASRERATSYEQYF.

The CDR3 sequence: CSSGSSYNEQFF. The CDR3 nucleotides are TGTTCCAGCGGGAGCTCCTACAATGAGCAGTTCTTC. The V gene is TRBV30, the J gene TRBJ2-1, with 8 positions matching TRBD2. Per germline, CDR1 GTSNPN and CDR2 SVGIG (reference sequence). The CDR3 consists of 12 residues.

This clone occurred once. This sequence joins TRBV6-5 and TRBJ1-1; tentative D call: TRBD1 (6 bases). CDR1 MNHEY and CDR2 SVGAGI come from the germline V gene. The CDR3 covers 15 residues. The V end lost 6 bases, the J end lost 0 bases, and 14 bases lay between the germline ends. In DNA, the CDR3 is TGTGCCAGCAGGCCCGACAGGATCCTGAACACTGAAGCTTTCTTT. It encodes CASRPDRILNTEAFF.